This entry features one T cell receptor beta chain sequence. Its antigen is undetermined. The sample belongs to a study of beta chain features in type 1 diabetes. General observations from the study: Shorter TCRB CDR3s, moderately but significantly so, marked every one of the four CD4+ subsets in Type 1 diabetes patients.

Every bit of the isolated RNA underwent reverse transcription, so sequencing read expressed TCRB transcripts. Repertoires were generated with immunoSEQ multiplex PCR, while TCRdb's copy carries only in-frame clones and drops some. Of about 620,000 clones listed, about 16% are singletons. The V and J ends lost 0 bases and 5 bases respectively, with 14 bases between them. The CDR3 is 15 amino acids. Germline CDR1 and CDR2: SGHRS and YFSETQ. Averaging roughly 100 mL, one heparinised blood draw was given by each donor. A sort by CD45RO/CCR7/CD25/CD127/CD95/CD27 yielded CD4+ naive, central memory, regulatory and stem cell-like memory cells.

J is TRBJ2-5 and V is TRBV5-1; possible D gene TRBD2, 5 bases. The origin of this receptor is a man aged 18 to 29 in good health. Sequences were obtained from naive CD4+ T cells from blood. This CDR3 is CASSLGIRGMETQYF. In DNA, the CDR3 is TGCGCCAGCAGCTTGGGGATTCGGGGAATGGAGACCCAGTACTTC.